These 4 T cell receptor beta chains were all obtained from the same sample, sequenced in a study of blood T cells in healthy people across ages. Using a J-beta primer mix together with a sample-barcoded 5' primer, a second PCR was run for roughly 7 to 12 cycles. One entry per CDR3 protein results from TCRdb running MiXCR on the 5' RACE reads. The sample lists under 850,000 distinct CDR3 sequences, around 34% occurring once. Sequencing used blood. The receptors shown here come from a man aged 18-30 years in good health.

This clonotype showed up just a few times. The chain carries TRBV12-3 or TRBV12-4 and TRBJ1-4, with D perhaps matching TRBD1 (5 bases). V lost 7 bases, J lost 6 bases, and 18 bases lay in between. The CDR3 consists of 15 residues. The DNA of the CDR3 is TGTGCCAGCACCTCCCGCCGGACAAGGCATGAAAAACTGTTTTTT. Its protein product is CASTSRRTRHEKLFF.

The chain links TRBV10-3 to TRBJ1-1, with 9 bases lining up with TRBD1. The CDR3 runs to 15 residues. V lost 4 bases to trimming and J lost 4 bases; unmatched junction nucleotides: 7. Germline CDR1 ENHRY, CDR2 SYGVKD. The CDR3 coding sequence is TGTGCCATCAGTGCACCGGGACAGGGCCGCACTGAAGCTTTCTTT. It yields the protein CAISAPGQGRTEAFF.

This clonotype was observed a handful of times. The chain combines TRBV12-3 or TRBV12-4 with TRBJ2-5, with 7 bases matching TRBD1. The CDR3 totals 13 residues. V dropped 6 bases and J dropped 3; count of bases not matched to a gene: 4. CDR3 nucleotide sequence: TGTGCCAGCAGAGCGACAGGGAAAGAGACCCAGTACTTC. Its translation: CASRATGKETQYF.

This clonotype has only a few counts. This chain joins TRBV5-1 and TRBJ2-1; 11 nucleotides agree with TRBD1. The junction had 10 bases not matched to a gene; V was cut back by 3 bases and J by 5 bases. Germline assignment: CDR1 SGHRS and CDR2 YFSETQ. The CDR3 runs to 17 residues. This chain's CDR3 is CASSSWGQGGHHNEQFF. The CDR3, as DNA: TGCGCCAGCAGCTCCTGGGGACAGGGGGGACATCACAATGAGCAGTTCTTC.